Sequencing of this TCR beta chain was carried out in a study of molecular identifiers for immune sequencing clone quantification. Study at large: RNA from roughly 20,000 or 100,000 naive CD8 cells was split five ways in replicates, with four sequenced. Study results and caveats: Spiked Jurkat TCR RNA originating from one cell could reportedly be identified amid about a million naive cells.

Source material for naive CD8 libraries was about 17,000 to 1,100,000 sorted cells, with 10%, 30% or 50% RNA. There are 14 residues in the CDR3. Per the germline V gene, CDR1 is MDHEN and CDR2 is SYDVKM. V was clipped by 3 bases and J by 3 bases, with 9 bases between them. Each CDR3 protein is one row after TCRdb ran MiXCR on the PCR reads. The table lists hundreds of thousands of distinct CDR3 sequences, 25% of them singletons. This clonotype was picked up a small number of times. Its antigen remains unidentified. Sequenced input: naive CD8+ T cells from blood, with Jurkat cell RNA spiked in. Stated subset: FACS-sorted CD8+CD4-CCR7+CD45RA+ naive T cells. The V and J genes are TRBV28 and TRBJ1-3; D remains ambiguous. This TCR was sampled from a human donor in good health. Some libraries in this study had Jurkat cell RNA spiked in. The CDR3 DNA is TGTGCCAGCAGTTTCATGGGCCTTGGAAACACCATATATTTT. This sequence encodes CASSFMGLGNTIYF.